Shown below are 26 T cell receptor beta chains from a single sample sequenced in a study of cytomegalovirus exposure and HLA in healthy donors. Generated by immunoSEQ multiplex PCR, the TCRdb table keeps only in-frame clones and is missing some. This sample has around 54,000 clones; approximately 89% occur once, and the top ten carry 7.5% to 9.5%. The specimen sequenced was PBMCs. The receptors here all came from a woman between 18 and 29 years old in good health and CMV-seropositive.

This clone was counted a single time. This chain joins TRBV7-2 and TRBJ2-1; 8 bases are a match to TRBD2. Germline V gene lookup returns CDR1 SGHTA and CDR2 FQGNSA. Trimming at V came to 4 bases and at J to 6 bases, leaving 17 bases not matched to a gene. This CDR3 is built from 18 residues. In DNA form, the CDR3 reads TGTGCCAGCAGCTCGGGGACTAGGATGCCCCCAATCGCCAATGAGCAGTTCTTC. Its protein is CASSSGTRMPPIANEQFF.

The gene calls are TRBV15 and TRBJ1-5; D is perhaps TRBD1 (5 bases). The CDR3 totals 14 residues. Between the trimmed V and J ends, which lost 0 bases and 5 bases, there was a span of 8 bases. Germline values: CDR1 LNHNV, CDR2 YYDKDF (reference sequence). CDR3 residues: CATSRDRADQPQHF. In nucleotides, the CDR3 is TGTGCCACCAGCAGAGACAGGGCGGATCAGCCCCAGCATTTT.

The rearrangement links TRBV2 to TRBJ1-2; 8 nucleotides agree with TRBD1. The CDR3 is 14 residues long. Germline lookup yields CDR1 SNHLY and CDR2 FYNNEI. With V trimmed by 5 bases and J by 5 bases, 7 bases remained unmatched. The CDR3, as DNA: TGTGCCAGCAGTACGCAGGGGGCGAGATATGGCTACACCTTC. Protein product: CASSTQGARYGYTF.

This clone was found many times. Written as DNA, the CDR3 is TGTGCCAGCAGTGACTCACAGGGACCTTACAATGAGCAGTTCTTC. As protein: CASSDSQGPYNEQFF. The V call is TRBV6-4, the J call TRBJ2-1, with D maybe TRBD1 (6 bases). Germline V lookup: CDR1 MRHNA, CDR2 SNTAGT. This CDR3 spans 15 amino acids. V lost 0 bases and J lost 4, with 10 bases in between.

V usage is TRBV7-9 and J usage is TRBJ2-5; 12 positions agree with TRBD2. J was trimmed by 1 base and V by 1 base; bases with no gene match: 4. This CDR3 is 17 amino acids long. The germline gives CDR1 SEHNR, CDR2 FQNEAQ (reference sequence). In DNA form, the CDR3 reads TGTGCCAGCAGCTTAGGGGCTAGCGGGGGGGCCCAAGAGACCCAGTACTTC. It specifies CASSLGASGGAQETQYF.

This clone was detected only once. The chain has TRBV5-1 and TRBJ2-2; D call uncertain. Deletions cut 4 bases from V and 1 base from J, with 11 bases between. The CDR3 has 15 amino acids. CDR1 is SGHRS, CDR2 YFSETQ, per germline. The CDR3 sequence is CASSNTGGNTGELFF. CDR3 DNA sequence: TGCGCCAGCAGCAATACTGGCGGGAACACCGGGGAGCTGTTTTTT.

The chain uses TRBV29-1 and TRBJ2-4, with 8 positions matching TRBD2. Germline CDR1 SQVTM, CDR2 ANQGSEA. This CDR3 is 14 amino acids long. J gave up 5 bases and V 4 bases, and 7 bases lay outside the gene matches. CDR3 DNA: TGCAGCGTTGGAAGCGGGGGCCGACAAAACATTCAGTACTTC. Amino acids: CSVGSGGRQNIQYF.

V gene TRBV6-5 combines with J gene TRBJ1-2; 7 positions agree with TRBD1. The V segment lost 2 bases and the J segment 2 bases; nucleotides outside the gene matches: 2. Germline-derived CDR1 and CDR2 are MNHEY and SVGAGI. This CDR3 has 14 amino acids. CDR3: CASSYGTVNYGYTF. As DNA, the CDR3 is TGTGCCAGCAGTTACGGGACAGTCAACTATGGCTACACCTTC.

The chain uses TRBV2 and TRBJ2-2, with 12 bases lining up with TRBD2. Per the germline V gene, CDR1 is SNHLY and CDR2 is FYNNEI. With 6 bases clipped from V and 0 bases from J, the junction kept 5 bases outside the gene matches. This CDR3 comprises 17 residues. In nucleotides, the CDR3 is TGTGCCAGCAGGGCCGGACTAGCGGGGACGAACACCGGGGAGCTGTTTTTT. It yields the protein CASRAGLAGTNTGELFF.

This clone was detected only once. This chain links TRBV30 with TRBJ1-1, with a weak D call TRBD1 (6 bases). Deletions cut 2 bases from V and 5 bases from J, with 12 bases between. The germline V gene has CDR1 GTSNPN and CDR2 SVGIG (reference sequence). The CDR3 is made up of 13 amino acids. The CDR3: CAWSQGTYTEAFF. The CDR3 nucleotides are TGTGCCTGGAGTCAGGGGACATATACTGAAGCTTTCTTT.

The chain combines TRBV9 with TRBJ2-1; possibly TRBD2 for D (7 bases). V dropped 0 bases and J dropped 4 bases, with 14 bases sitting between them. The CDR3 totals 16 residues. Germline CDR1 SGDLS, CDR2 YYNGEE. In DNA form, the CDR3 reads TGTGCCAGCAGCGTAGCAGTCGGGGGGCCTTACAATGAGCAGTTCTTC. Amino acids: CASSVAVGGPYNEQFF.

The CDR3 loop is CASKTGAADTQYF. DNA of the CDR3: TGTGCCAGTAAGACAGGGGCTGCAGATACGCAGTATTTT. V gene TRBV19 combines with J gene TRBJ2-3; 8 bases fit TRBD1. This CDR3 is 13 amino acids long. CDR1 and CDR2 (germline): LNHDA, SQIVND (reference sequence). With V trimmed by 7 bases and J by 4 bases, 4 bases remained unmatched.

The chain couples TRBV9 to TRBJ2-3; 7 bases match TRBD1. Per germline, CDR1 SGDLS and CDR2 YYNGEE. This CDR3 is 13 amino acids long. The trim removed 4 bases at V and 5 bases at J, leaving 4 bases unmatched. The CDR3 spells CASSKRQGDTQYF. DNA of the CDR3: TGTGCCAGCAGCAAAAGACAGGGAGATACGCAGTATTTT.

The rearrangement uses TRBV27 and TRBJ2-1; 8 bases map to TRBD2. CDR1 is MNHEY and CDR2 is SMNVEV in the germline V gene (reference sequence). This CDR3 contains 15 residues. V lost 3 bases and J lost 15; bases outside the gene matches: 16. The CDR3, as DNA: TGTGCCAGCAGTTTGGCATGGCCCCTGGCGGGGGGATTGTTCTTC. Translating gives CASSLAWPLAGGLFF.

This rearrangement joins TRBV9 to TRBJ2-1; TRBD2 agrees at 10 bases. With 4 bases clipped from V and 6 bases from J, the junction kept 10 bases outside the gene matches. The CDR3 is made up of 16 amino acids. CDR1 is SGDLS, CDR2 YYNGEE, per germline. CDR3 in amino acids: CASSPQWGLARNEQFF. CDR3 nucleotides: TGTGCCAGCAGCCCTCAGTGGGGACTAGCGCGCAATGAGCAGTTCTTC. Full variable domain (rest looked up from reference TRBV9 and TRBJ2-1): DSGVTQTPKHLITATGQRVTLRCSPRSGDLSVYWYQQSLDQGLQFLIQYYNGEERAKGNILERFSAQQFPDLHSELNLSSLELGDSALYFCASSPQWGLARNEQFFGPGTRLTVL.

This CDR3 reads CASSVGVYNEQFF. CDR3 DNA sequence: TGTGCCAGCAGCGTCGGGGTGTACAATGAGCAGTTCTTC. V is TRBV11-3 and J is TRBJ2-1; possible D gene TRBD2, 5 bases. V was trimmed by 5 bases and J by 4 bases, leaving 9 bases between them. CDR1 and CDR2 from the germline V gene are SGHNT and YENEEA. This CDR3 comprises 13 residues. The complete variable domain, with remaining parts taken from reference TRBV11-3 and TRBJ2-1, reads EAGVVQSPRYKIIEKKQPVAFWCNPISGHNTLYWYLQNLGQGPELLIRYENEEAVDDSQLPKDRFSAERLKGVDSTLKIQPAELGDSAVYLCASSVGVYNEQFFGPGTRLTVL.

V usage is TRBV2 and J usage is TRBJ1-1, with TRBD1 as a possible D gene (6 bases). CDR1 is SNHLY and CDR2 is FYNNEI in the germline V gene. This CDR3 is 13 amino acids long. Trimming took off 8 bases at V and 6 bases at J, with 16 bases between the two ends. DNA for the CDR3: TGTGCCAGCGGTACTCGGGGACAATCTGAAGCTTTCTTT. Its protein is CASGTRGQSEAFF.

This sequence joins TRBV21-1 and TRBJ2-2; TRBD1 is the table's D call and was not checked against the DNA. TRBV21-1 is given as a pseudogene. CDR3 size: 16 residues. CDR3: CASSNRTGSKTGELFF. DNA for the CDR3: TGTGCCAGCAGCAATCGAACAGGGAGTAAAACCGGGGAGCTGTTTTTT.

This chain uses TRBV27 with TRBJ2-1; perhaps TRBD2 as D (7 bases). V lost 3 bases to trimming and J lost 4 bases, with 10 bases between them. The CDR3 loop spans 14 amino acids. Germline CDR1 MNHEY, CDR2 SMNVEV (reference sequence). CDR3 in DNA: TGTGCCAGCAGTTTGGGGGGGGCGTACAATGAGCAGTTCTTC. This encodes CASSLGGAYNEQFF.

The rearrangement links TRBV4-3 to TRBJ1-4, with 8 bases matching TRBD1. With V trimmed by 3 bases and J by 3 bases, 3 bases remained unmatched. Germline CDR1 LGHNA, CDR2 YSLEER. The CDR3 has 15 residues. The CDR3 DNA follows: TGCGCCAGCAGCCAGAGGACAGGGTCTAATGAAAAACTGTTTTTT. Translated, it gives CASSQRTGSNEKLFF.

The gene calls are TRBV6-1 and TRBJ2-1; 9 bases are shared with TRBD1. Germline lookup yields CDR1 MNHNS and CDR2 SASEGT. Unmatched junction bases numbered 2, after V lost 0 bases and J lost 2 bases. The CDR3 loop spans 16 amino acids. The CDR3 bases are TGTGCCAGCAGTGAAGCCAGGACAGGGGCCTACAATGAGCAGTTCTTC. Its translation: CASSEARTGAYNEQFF.

V and J are TRBV5-5 and TRBJ1-6; D possibly corresponds to TRBD1 (6 bases). CDR1 and CDR2 (germline): SGHKS, YYEKEE (reference sequence). V lost 0 bases and J 7 bases, leaving 8 bases between the germline ends. This CDR3 contains 14 residues. The CDR3 spells CASSLVRGNSPLHF. The CDR3 nucleotides are TGTGCCAGCAGCTTGGTTAGGGGGAATTCACCCCTCCACTTT.

The chain links TRBV5-5 to TRBJ1-1; the match to TRBD1 covers 8 bases. The V gene's germline CDR1 is SGHKS and CDR2 YYEKEE (reference sequence). J gave up 0 bases and V 3 bases, and 4 bases lay outside the gene matches. The CDR3 runs to 15 residues. The CDR3 loop is CASSYPTGVNTEAFF. In DNA, the CDR3 is TGTGCCAGCAGCTACCCGACAGGGGTGAACACTGAAGCTTTCTTT.

The chain combines TRBV9 with TRBJ2-3; 12 positions match TRBD2. The CDR3 extends over 18 amino acids. V shed 3 bases and J 3 bases; nucleotides not matched to a gene: 11. In germline, CDR1 is SGDLS, CDR2 YYNGEE. This chain's CDR3 is CASSETSGGSVGTDTQYF. In nucleotides, the CDR3 is TGTGCCAGCAGCGAAACTAGCGGGGGGTCGGTCGGAACAGATACGCAGTATTTT.

The chain joins TRBV30 to TRBJ1-4; the D is unclear. Trimming took 3 bases from V and 8 from J, leaving 10 bases between them. The germline CDR1 and CDR2 sequences are GTSNPN and SVGIG (reference sequence). The CDR3 length is 12 residues. CDR3 nucleotide sequence: TGTGCCTGGAGGGGGAGCGGGGAAAAACTGTTTTTT. Its translation is CAWRGSGEKLFF.

The chain carries TRBV4-1 and TRBJ2-2; possible D gene TRBD2, 7 bases. Trimming shortened V by 8 bases and J by 1 base, and 23 bases separated the two germline ends. The CDR3 contains 18 residues. Germline V gene lookup returns CDR1 MGHRA and CDR2 YSYEKL. The CDR3 DNA sequence: TGCGCCAGCCGCTACGGGGGGCCCGGGACCGAGAACACCGGGGAGCTGTTTTTT. Its protein product is CASRYGGPGTENTGELFF.